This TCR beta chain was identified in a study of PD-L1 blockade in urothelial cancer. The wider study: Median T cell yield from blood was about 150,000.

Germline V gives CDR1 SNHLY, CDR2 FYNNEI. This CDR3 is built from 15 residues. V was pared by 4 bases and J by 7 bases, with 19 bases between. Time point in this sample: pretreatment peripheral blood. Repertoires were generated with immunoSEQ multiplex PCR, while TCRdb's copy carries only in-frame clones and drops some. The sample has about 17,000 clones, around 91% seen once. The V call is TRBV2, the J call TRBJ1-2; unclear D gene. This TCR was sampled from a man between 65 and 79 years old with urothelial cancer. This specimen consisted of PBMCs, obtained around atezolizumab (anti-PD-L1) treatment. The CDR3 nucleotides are TGTGCCAGCAGTGGCCCCAACGCCGGGTCCGGTGGCTACACCTTC. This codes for CASSGPNAGSGGYTF.